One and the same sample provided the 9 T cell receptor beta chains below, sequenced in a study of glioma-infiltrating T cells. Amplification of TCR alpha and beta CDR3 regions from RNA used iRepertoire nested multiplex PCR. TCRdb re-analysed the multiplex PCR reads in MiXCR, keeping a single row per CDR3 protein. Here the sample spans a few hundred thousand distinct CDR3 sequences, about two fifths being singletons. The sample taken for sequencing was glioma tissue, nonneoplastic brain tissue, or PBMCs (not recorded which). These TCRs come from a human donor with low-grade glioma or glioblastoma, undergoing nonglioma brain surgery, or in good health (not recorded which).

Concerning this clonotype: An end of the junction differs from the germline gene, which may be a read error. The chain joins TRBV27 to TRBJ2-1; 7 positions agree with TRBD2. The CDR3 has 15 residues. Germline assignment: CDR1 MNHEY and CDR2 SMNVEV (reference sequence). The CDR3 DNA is TGTGGCAGCAGTTTCTGGAGCGGGAAGTTTGTTGAGCAGTTCTTC. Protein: CGSSFWSGKFVEQFF.

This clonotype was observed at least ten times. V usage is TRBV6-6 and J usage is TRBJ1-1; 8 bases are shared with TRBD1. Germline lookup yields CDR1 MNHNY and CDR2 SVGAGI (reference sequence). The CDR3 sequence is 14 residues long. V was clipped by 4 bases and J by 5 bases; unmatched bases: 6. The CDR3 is CASSWTGKATEAFF. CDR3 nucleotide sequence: TGTGCCAGCAGTTGGACAGGGAAAGCGACTGAAGCTTTCTTT.

CDR3 coding DNA: TGTGCCAGCAGCTTCGGACAGGGGCTCTATGGCTACACCTTC. Its translation is CASSFGQGLYGYTF. V is TRBV11-2 and J is TRBJ1-2; 9 nucleotides agree with TRBD1. The CDR3 length is 14 residues. The germline V gene encodes CDR1 SGHAT and CDR2 FQNNGV. Trimming cost V 3 bases and J 4 bases; bases outside gene matches: 3.

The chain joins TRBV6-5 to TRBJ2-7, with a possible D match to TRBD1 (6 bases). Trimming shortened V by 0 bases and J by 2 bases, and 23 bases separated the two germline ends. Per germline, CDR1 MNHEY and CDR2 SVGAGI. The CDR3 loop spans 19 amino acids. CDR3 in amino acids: CASSYSWTASRDKTYEQYF. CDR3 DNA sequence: TGTGCCAGCAGTTACTCGTGGACAGCCTCTAGGGACAAGACCTACGAGCAGTACTTC.

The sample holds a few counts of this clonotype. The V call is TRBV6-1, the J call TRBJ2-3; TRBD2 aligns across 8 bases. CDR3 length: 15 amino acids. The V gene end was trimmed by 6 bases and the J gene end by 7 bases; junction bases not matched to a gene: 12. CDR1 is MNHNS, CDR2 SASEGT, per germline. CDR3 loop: CASSRRAGEGYTQYF. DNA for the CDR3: TGTGCCAGCAGCCGCAGAGCGGGAGAGGGTTATACGCAGTATTTT.

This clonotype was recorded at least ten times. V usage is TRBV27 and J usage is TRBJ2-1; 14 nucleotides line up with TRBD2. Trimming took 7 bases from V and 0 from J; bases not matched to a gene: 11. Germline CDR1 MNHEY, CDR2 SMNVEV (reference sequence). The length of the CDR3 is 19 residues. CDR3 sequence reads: CASTSGLAGGRSSYNEQFF. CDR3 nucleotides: TGTGCCAGCACCTCTGGACTAGCGGGAGGCAGGAGCTCCTACAATGAGCAGTTCTTC.

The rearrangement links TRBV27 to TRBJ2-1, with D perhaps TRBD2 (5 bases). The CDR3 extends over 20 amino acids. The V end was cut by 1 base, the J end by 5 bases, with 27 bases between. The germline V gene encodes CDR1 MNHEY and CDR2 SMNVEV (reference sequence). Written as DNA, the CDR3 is TGTGCCAGCAGTTTATATTCGCCCCCATTCACTAGTACTCTAAACAATGAGCAGTTCTTC. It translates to CASSLYSPPFTSTLNNEQFF.

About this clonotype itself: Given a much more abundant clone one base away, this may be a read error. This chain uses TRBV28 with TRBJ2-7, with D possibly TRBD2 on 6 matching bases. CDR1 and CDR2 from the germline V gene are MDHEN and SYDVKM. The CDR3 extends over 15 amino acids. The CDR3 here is CARSLVRGIVHEQYF. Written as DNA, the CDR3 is TGTGCCAGAAGTTTAGTCCGGGGGATTGTACACGAGCAGTACTTC.

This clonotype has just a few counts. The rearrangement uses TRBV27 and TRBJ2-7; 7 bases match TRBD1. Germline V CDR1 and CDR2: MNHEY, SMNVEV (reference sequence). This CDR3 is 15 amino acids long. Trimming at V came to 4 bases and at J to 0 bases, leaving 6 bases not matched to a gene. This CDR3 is CASSSGTVSSYEQYF. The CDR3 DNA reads TGTGCCAGCAGTTCCGGGACAGTTAGCTCCTACGAGCAGTACTTC.